This entry lists 23 T cell receptor beta chains sequenced from one sample in a study of CD8 T cells in ankylosing spondylitis. The study, taken as a whole, reports: Seemingly characteristic of ankylosing spondylitis blood was a TCR beta motif consisting of roughly 8 highly homologous variants.

One entry per CDR3 protein results from TCRdb running MiXCR on the 5' RACE reads. The sample includes around 490,000 distinct CDR3 sequences, over 4% of them seen just once. No cognate antigen is known for these TCRs. The sample consisted of blood, either unsorted or a sorted T cell fraction (not recorded which). All receptors derive from a male donor with ankylosing spondylitis.

At least ten counts were recorded for this clonotype. V gene TRBV6-1 combines with J gene TRBJ2-3, with 10 bases aligning to TRBD2. This CDR3 has 15 residues. V lost 6 bases and J lost 4; bases outside the gene matches: 7. CDR1 and CDR2 (germline): MNHNS, SASEGT. This chain's CDR3 is CASRRTSGRADTQYF. The DNA of the CDR3 is TGTGCCAGCAGACGGACGAGCGGGAGGGCAGATACGCAGTATTTT.

The table lists this clonotype with many counts. This chain uses TRBV24-1 with TRBJ2-3; maybe TRBD1 (6 bases). Trimming took 11 bases from V and 0 from J, leaving 14 bases between them. The germline V gene has CDR1 KGHDR and CDR2 SFDVKD. This CDR3 spans 14 amino acids. The CDR3 loop is CAIGGDSSTDTQYF. Here the CDR3 DNA reads TGTGCCATAGGGGGTGACTCTAGCACAGATACGCAGTATTTT.

This chain connects TRBV20-1 to TRBJ2-7; D unclear. With 0 bases removed from V and 2 bases from J, the gap between germline ends came to 17 bases. The CDR3 sequence is 16 residues long. Germline-derived CDR1 and CDR2 are DFQATT and SNEGSKA (reference sequence). The CDR3 DNA follows: TGCAGTGCTAGAGATCTGACGGATGTATTTCCCTACGAGCAGTACTTC. Protein sequence: CSARDLTDVFPYEQYF.

There are many counts of this clonotype. V is TRBV10-3 and J is TRBJ2-3; 7 positions match TRBD2. This CDR3 spans 20 amino acids. Germline V gives CDR1 ENHRY, CDR2 SYGVKD. The V segment lost 1 base and the J segment 1 base; nucleotides outside the gene matches: 17. CDR3 sequence (DNA): TGTGCCATCAGTGAGTTCGCCGACCGTTCTCCTAGCGGAGGCACAGATACGCAGTATTTT. Amino acid sequence: CAISEFADRSPSGGTDTQYF.

This clonotype was observed at least ten times. This chain joins TRBV7-8 and TRBJ2-7; D not certain. The CDR3 extends over 15 amino acids. Germline V lookup: CDR1 SGHVS, CDR2 FQNEAQ. The ends were cut back, 5 bases at V and 4 bases at J, with 18 bases in the middle. The CDR3 loop reads CASSPFYRSDYEQYF. For the CDR3, the DNA is TGTGCCAGCAGCCCCTTTTATAGATCCGATTACGAGCAGTACTTC. Drawing the rest from reference TRBV7-8 and TRBJ2-7, the complete variable domain is GAGVSQSPRYKVAKRGQDVALRCDPISGHVSLFWYQQALGQGPEFLTYFQNEAQLDKSGLPSDRFFAERPEGSVSTLKIQRTQQEDSAVYLCASSPFYRSDYEQYFGPGTRLTVT.

This clonotype was seen repeatedly, ten times or more. V and J are TRBV27 and TRBJ1-3, with D tentatively TRBD1 (5 bases). In germline, CDR1 is MNHEY, CDR2 SMNVEV (reference sequence). This CDR3 is 15 amino acids long. V was shortened by 7 bases and J by 0 bases, with 13 bases between the two germline ends. CDR3 amino acids: CASKLGLSSGNTIYF. CDR3 nucleotides: TGTGCCAGCAAGCTGGGACTGAGCTCTGGAAACACCATATATTTT.

This clonotype was counted many times. V gene TRBV4-2 combines with J gene TRBJ2-7; the D gene is possibly TRBD1 (5 bases). V dropped 1 base and J dropped 3 bases, with 7 bases sitting between them. The germline CDR1 and CDR2 sequences are LGHNA and YNFKEQ. The CDR3 has 13 amino acids. For the CDR3, the DNA is TGTGCCAGCAGCCAAGGGACACACTACGAGCAGTACTTC. This translates into CASSQGTHYEQYF.

The V call is TRBV20-1, the J call TRBJ2-3, with D perhaps matching TRBD1 (6 bases). Trimming shortened V by 3 bases and J by 6 bases, and 34 bases separated the two germline ends. CDR3 size: 20 residues. Per the germline V gene, CDR1 is DFQATT and CDR2 is SNEGSKA (reference sequence). The DNA of the CDR3 is TGCAGTGCTAGGGTCCCTCCAGGGGCCGGAGGAGGAAGCCATTCCGATACGCAGTATTTT. Protein sequence: CSARVPPGAGGGSHSDTQYF.

This clonotype was picked up many times. The V and J genes are TRBV29-1 and TRBJ2-7; D is unclear. This CDR3 is 11 amino acids long. Germline loops: CDR1 SQVTM, CDR2 ANQGSEA. Trimming cost V 7 bases and J 3 bases, with 10 bases left between them. CDR3 nucleotide sequence: TGCAGCGCCTTAGAGATCTACGAGCAGTACTTC. Its protein product is CSALEIYEQYF.

This clonotype has more than one count but fewer than ten. The gene calls are TRBV6-2 or TRBV6-3 and TRBJ2-1; D gene unclear. The germline V gene has CDR1 MNHEY and CDR2 SVGEGT. Trimming took off 3 bases at V and 6 bases at J, with 9 bases between the two ends. This CDR3 is built from 13 residues. DNA for the CDR3: TGTGCCAGCAGTTATCCTAGATTCAATGAGCAGTTCTTC. Encoded protein: CASSYPRFNEQFF.

This clonotype showed up many times. This rearrangement joins TRBV5-1 to TRBJ1-1; D might be TRBD1 (5 bases). The V end lost 4 bases, the J end lost 3 bases, and 10 bases lay between the germline ends. The CDR3 has 13 amino acids. Germline V CDR1 and CDR2: SGHRS, YFSETQ. This CDR3 is CASSVGRYTEAFF. In nucleotides, the CDR3 is TGCGCCAGCAGCGTGGGACGATACACTGAAGCTTTCTTT.

This clonotype appeared many times. V usage is TRBV20-1 and J usage is TRBJ1-1; D gene unclear. The V and J ends lost 6 bases and 0 bases respectively, with 14 bases between them. Germline CDR1 reads DFQATT; CDR2 reads SNEGSKA (reference sequence). The CDR3 contains 14 residues. The CDR3 loop reads CSALRATMNTEAFF. In nucleotides, the CDR3 is TGCAGTGCCCTAAGGGCCACCATGAACACTGAAGCTTTCTTT.

This clonotype was seen many times. The V and J genes are TRBV9 and TRBJ2-2; D is unresolved. Looked up from germline, CDR1 is SGDLS and CDR2 is YYNGEE. The CDR3 length is 16 residues. Between the trimmed V and J ends, which lost 0 bases and 1 base, there was a span of 10 bases. The CDR3 protein is CASSVGKAENTGELFF. The CDR3 nucleotides read TGTGCCAGCAGCGTAGGGAAGGCGGAGAACACCGGGGAGCTGTTTTTT.

This clonotype was seen ten or more times. CDR3 nucleotides: TGTGCCAGCAGTTATGGGCCACAAGCTTTCTTT. It codes for CASSYGPQAFF. V and J are TRBV6-5 and TRBJ1-1; no firm D call. CDR3 length: 11 amino acids. V was cut by 3 bases and J by 9 bases, with 8 bases left in between. Germline assignment: CDR1 MNHEY and CDR2 SVGAGI.

This clonotype was detected ten times or more. The gene calls are TRBV4-2 and TRBJ1-4; D is unclear. Trimming shortened V by 4 bases and J by 8 bases, and 14 bases separated the two germline ends. The CDR3 is 14 residues long. Germline V gene lookup returns CDR1 LGHNA and CDR2 YNFKEQ. The DNA for the CDR3 is TGTGCCAGCAGCCTAGGAGATACCCTCGAAAAACTGTTTTTT. This encodes CASSLGDTLEKLFF.

This clonotype has ten or more counts. This chain uses TRBV7-2 with TRBJ1-5, with 7 bases fitting TRBD1. The junction had 5 bases not matched to a gene; V was cut back by 3 bases and J by 0 bases. The germline gives CDR1 SGHTA, CDR2 FQGNSA. The CDR3 consists of 16 residues. In DNA, the CDR3 is TGTGCCAGCAGCTTTGGGACAGTCCTTAGCAATCAGCCCCAGCATTTT. Amino acid sequence: CASSFGTVLSNQPQHF. The whole variable domain, remainder taken from reference TRBV7-2 and TRBJ1-5, is GAGVSQSPSNKVTEKGKDVELRCDPISGHTALYWYRQSLGQGLEFLIYFQGNSAPDKSGLPSDRFSAERTGGSVSTLTIQRTQQEDSAVYLCASSFGTVLSNQPQHFGDGTRLSIL.

The chain recombines TRBV28 with TRBJ2-3; 11 bases map to TRBD2. The CDR3 is 16 amino acids. J lost 6 bases, V lost 4 bases, and 9 bases had no gene match. Per the germline V gene, CDR1 is MDHEN and CDR2 is SYDVKM. Here the CDR3 reads CASSSRLAGKMDTQYF. CDR3 coding DNA: TGTGCCAGCAGTTCGAGACTAGCGGGAAAGATGGATACGCAGTATTTT.

Many counts were recorded for this clonotype. V is TRBV12-3 or TRBV12-4 and J is TRBJ2-1; maybe TRBD1 (6 bases). The length of the CDR3 is 16 residues. The V and J ends lost 5 bases and 3 bases respectively, with 17 bases between them. The CDR3 sequence: CASSPYSSRGYNEQFF. The CDR3 DNA follows: TGTGCCAGCAGTCCATATTCTTCCAGGGGCTACAATGAGCAGTTCTTC.

This clonotype was seen many times. The chain couples TRBV7-9 to TRBJ2-5, with a weak D call TRBD1 (6 bases). This CDR3 contains 15 residues. CDR1 SEHNR and CDR2 FQNEAQ come from the germline V gene (reference sequence). Trimming cost V 3 bases and J 5 bases, with 16 bases left between them. DNA for the CDR3: TGTGCCAGCAGCTTGTCTCAGGGGCTGGTGGAGACCCAGTACTTC. Its translation is CASSLSQGLVETQYF.

In its sample, this clonotype was seen a few times. A much larger clone sits a single nucleotide away, making a read error possible. This chain links TRBV5-1 with TRBJ2-3; 7 nucleotides agree with TRBD2. The V gene's germline CDR1 is SGHRS and CDR2 YFSETQ. The CDR3 covers 14 residues. The junction had 1 base not matched to a gene; V was cut back by 2 bases and J by 1 base. This CDR3 reads CASSFTSGTDTQYF. CDR3 sequence (DNA): TGCGCCAGCAGCTTTACTAGCGGCACAGATACGCAGTATTTT.

This clonotype has ten or more counts. The rearrangement links TRBV18 to TRBJ2-4; D may be TRBD1 or TRBD2 (5 bases each). In germline, CDR1 is KGHSH, CDR2 LQKENI. The CDR3 loop spans 16 amino acids. V gave up 3 bases and J gave up 8 bases, with 20 bases separating them. In DNA, the CDR3 is TGTGCCAGCTCACCGGGATTCATTGGGACGGAGGACATTCAGTACTTC. Translating it yields CASSPGFIGTEDIQYF.

This clonotype has at least ten counts. The chain has TRBV6-1 and TRBJ2-5; the D gene could be TRBD1 or TRBD2 (5 bases each). V shed 5 bases and J shed 2 bases, with 12 bases lying between them. Germline CDR1 is MNHNS and CDR2 is SASEGT. This CDR3 is 14 amino acids long. This CDR3 reads CASSRQRGQETQYF. The CDR3 nucleotides read TGTGCCAGCAGTCGCCAGAGGGGTCAAGAGACCCAGTACTTC.

The chain recombines TRBV7-2 with TRBJ2-7, with a tentative D call TRBD2 (5 bases). The CDR3 extends over 13 amino acids. Germline CDR1 reads SGHTA; CDR2 reads FQGNSA. V lost 3 bases and J 7 bases, leaving 13 bases between the germline ends. This chain's CDR3 is CASSFPAAGEQYF. Written as DNA, the CDR3 is TGTGCCAGCAGCTTCCCGGCGGCGGGTGAGCAGTACTTC.